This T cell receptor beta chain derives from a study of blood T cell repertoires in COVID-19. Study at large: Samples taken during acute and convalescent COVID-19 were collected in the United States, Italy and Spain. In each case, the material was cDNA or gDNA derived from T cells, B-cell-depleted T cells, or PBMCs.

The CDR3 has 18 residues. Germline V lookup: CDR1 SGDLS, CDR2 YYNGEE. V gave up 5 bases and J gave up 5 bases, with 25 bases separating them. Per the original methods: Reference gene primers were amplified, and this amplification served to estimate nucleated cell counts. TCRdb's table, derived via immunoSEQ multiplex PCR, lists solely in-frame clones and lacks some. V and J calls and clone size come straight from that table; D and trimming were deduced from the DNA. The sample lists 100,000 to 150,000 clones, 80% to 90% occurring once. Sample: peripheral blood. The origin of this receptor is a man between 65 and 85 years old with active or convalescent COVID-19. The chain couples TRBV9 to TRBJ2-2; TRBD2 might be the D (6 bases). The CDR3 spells CASRPGPGLWEGTGELFF. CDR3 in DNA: TGTGCCAGCAGACCAGGACCGGGACTGTGGGAAGGAACCGGGGAGCTGTTTTTT.